The 5 T cell receptor beta chains listed next were all sequenced from one sample in a study of T-cell memory formation after mild COVID-19. Each CDR3 protein is one row after TCRdb ran MiXCR on the 5' RACE reads. The repertoire includes hundreds of thousands of distinct CDR3 sequences, 15% to 20% of them detected once, and about 7.4% sits in the top ten. Sample: PBMCs or a T cell subset sorted from them (not recorded which). The receptors derive from an adult woman who had mild COVID-19 (a few samples of this study predate the infection). Cell type and time point are not known.

The chain carries TRBV14 and TRBJ1-4, with a possible D match to TRBD1 (5 bases). Germline CDR1 reads SGHDN; CDR2 reads FVKESK. This CDR3 region has 15 residues. V was shortened by 2 bases and J by 8 bases, with 15 bases between the two germline ends. The CDR3 nucleotides read TGTGCCAGCAGCCAAAGACCGGGGGGAAGAGAAAAACTGTTTTTT. Residues: CASSQRPGGREKLFF.

This clonotype was observed a handful of times. The chain is built from TRBV5-1 and TRBJ2-5; no reliable D call. Germline CDR1 is SGHRS and CDR2 is YFSETQ. The germline V and J ends were trimmed by 0 bases and 5 bases, with 5 bases remaining between them. The CDR3 is made up of 12 amino acids. CDR3 loop: CASSLELETQYF. The CDR3 coding sequence is TGCGCCAGCAGCTTGGAACTGGAGACCCAGTACTTC.

The chain has TRBV18 and TRBJ1-2, with D maybe TRBD1 (5 bases). V was shortened by 3 bases and J by 8 bases, with 13 bases between the two germline ends. Germline CDR1 and CDR2: KGHSH and LQKENI. The CDR3 runs 13 residues. CDR3 residues: CASSPPGATGYTF. The CDR3, as DNA: TGTGCCAGCTCACCTCCTGGGGCAACAGGCTACACCTTC. Full variable domain (missing parts from reference TRBV18 and TRBJ1-2): NAGVMQNPRHLVRRRGQEARLRCSPMKGHSHVYWYRQLPEEGLKFMVYLQKENIIDESGMPKERFSAEFPKEGPSILRIQQVVRGDSAAYFCASSPPGATGYTFGSGTRLTVV.

This chain joins TRBV3-1 and TRBJ1-2; D uncertain. V was clipped by 4 bases and J by 2 bases, with 14 bases between them. Germline lookup yields CDR1 LGHDT and CDR2 YNNKEL (reference sequence). The CDR3 totals 15 residues. CDR3 region: CASSLDAAGNYGYTF. Written as DNA, the CDR3 is TGTGCCAGCAGCCTCGATGCGGCAGGAAACTATGGCTACACCTTC.

This clonotype was detected a few times. This chain links TRBV7-3 with TRBJ2-2, with 8 nucleotides matching TRBD2. The germline V gene encodes CDR1 SGHTA and CDR2 FQGTGA. J gave up 5 bases and V 0 bases, and 2 bases lay outside the gene matches. The CDR3 has 15 amino acids. CDR3 residues: CASSLTAGETGELFF. The CDR3 DNA reads as TGTGCCAGCAGCTTAACAGCGGGGGAAACCGGGGAGCTGTTTTTT.